This T cell receptor beta chain was sequenced for a study of blood T cell repertoires in COVID-19. Turning to the study itself: The United States, Italy and Spain supplied acute and convalescent COVID-19 samples. Sample material is recorded as cDNA or gDNA derived from T cells, B-cell-depleted T cells, or PBMCs.

This clone was picked up a small number of times. The CDR3 consists of 13 residues. Germline V gives CDR1 SEHNR, CDR2 FQNEAQ (reference sequence). Trimming pared 7 bases from V and 4 bases from J, leaving 13 bases between. The authors' processing: Estimation of nucleated cell counts was performed using reference gene primer amplification. The assay was immunoSEQ multiplex PCR, and TCRdb's table has in-frame clones only and misses some. V, J and clone size reflect that table, while D and trimming were determined from the DNA. The top ten clones hold more than 3% of a sample with roughly 350,000 clones, 91% of them seen once.

Sequencing was carried out using peripheral blood. The chain has TRBV7-9 and TRBJ1-1; D not resolved. The TCR was taken from a woman aged 18-30 years who had recovered from COVID-19. CDR3 DNA: TGTGCCAGCACACTGAGTACGGTCACTGAAGCTTTCTTT. Its translation: CASTLSTVTEAFF.